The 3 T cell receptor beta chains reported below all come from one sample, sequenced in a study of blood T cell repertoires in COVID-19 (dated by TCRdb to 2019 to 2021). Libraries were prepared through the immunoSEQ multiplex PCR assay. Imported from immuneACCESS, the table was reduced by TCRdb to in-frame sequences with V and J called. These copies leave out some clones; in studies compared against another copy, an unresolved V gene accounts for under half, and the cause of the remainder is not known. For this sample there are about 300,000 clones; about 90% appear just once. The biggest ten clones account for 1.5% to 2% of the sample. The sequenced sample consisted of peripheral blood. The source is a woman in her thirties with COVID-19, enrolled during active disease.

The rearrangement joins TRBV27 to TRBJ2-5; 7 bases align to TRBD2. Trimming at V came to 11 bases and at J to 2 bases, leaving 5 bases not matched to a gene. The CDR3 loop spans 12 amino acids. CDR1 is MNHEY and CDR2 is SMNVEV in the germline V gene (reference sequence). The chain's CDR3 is CASGGIQETQYF. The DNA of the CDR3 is TGTGCCTCCGGGGGGATACAAGAGACCCAGTACTTC.

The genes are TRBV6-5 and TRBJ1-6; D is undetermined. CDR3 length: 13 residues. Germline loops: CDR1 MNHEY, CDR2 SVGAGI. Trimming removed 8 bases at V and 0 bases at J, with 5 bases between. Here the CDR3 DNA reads TGTGCCAGCGGGCGCTCCTATAATTCACCCCTCCACTTT. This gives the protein CASGRSYNSPLHF.

CDR3 amino acids: CASSYDRLLSPLHF. CDR3 DNA sequence: TGTGCCAGCAGTTACGACAGGCTGTTATCACCCCTCCACTTT. This chain joins TRBV6-5 and TRBJ1-6; D perhaps matches TRBD1 (6 bases). The V gene lost 2 bases and the J gene lost 10 bases, with 12 bases spanning the gap. CDR1 is MNHEY and CDR2 is SVGAGI in the germline V gene. The CDR3 runs to 14 residues.